This TCR beta chain stems from a study of T cells in pancreatic ductal adenocarcinoma. Findings and limits, study-wide: Comparisons of tumor and blood clonality may show falsely lower tumor diversity. Unique clonotypes were around 8-fold more numerous in blood than in tumor.

In the case of this clone: Its cognate antigen is unknown.

Only in-frame clones appear in the TCRdb table, and some are missing; sequencing was by immunoSEQ multiplex PCR. The repertoire holds 85,000 to 120,000 clones, with about 95% as singletons. The germline V gene encodes CDR1 SEHNR and CDR2 FQNEAQ (reference sequence). The CDR3 spans 13 residues. V was pared by 6 bases and J by 5 bases, with 2 bases of the junction left unmatched. Surgery without prior neoadjuvant therapy was the treatment of the selected pancreatic ductal adenocarcinoma patients. This sequence was found in a human donor with pancreatic ductal adenocarcinoma. The chain is built from TRBV7-9 and TRBJ2-7; 12 bases line up with TRBD2. The source material was PBMCs. The CDR3 protein is CASRTSGSHEQYF. The CDR3 nucleotides are TGTGCCAGCAGGACTAGCGGGAGCCACGAGCAGTACTTC.